Below are 27 T cell receptor beta chains sequenced from a single sample in a study of shared clonotypes between healthy human individuals. Generated by immunoSEQ multiplex PCR, the TCRdb table keeps only in-frame clones and is missing some. The repertoire consists of under 550,000 clones, with almost 97% occurring once and the leading ten covering about 0.057%. The sample consisted of naive CD4+ T cells sorted from blood. Stated subset: CD45RA+ positively selected. The receptors originated from a woman in her thirties in good health.

This clone was counted once. The J gene is TRBJ1-5, the V gene TRBV5-4; D gene ambiguous. Germline values: CDR1 SGHNT, CDR2 YYREEE (reference sequence). The CDR3 covers 13 residues. V lost 3 bases and J 9 bases, leaving 13 bases between the germline ends. The CDR3 is CASSSDGLRPQHF. The CDR3 nucleotides read TGTGCCAGCAGCTCGGACGGGCTCCGGCCCCAGCATTTT.

The rearrangement joins TRBV27 to TRBJ2-5; D possibly corresponds to TRBD1 (6 bases). The end of the DNA fits TRBJ2-7 better, so the J call may be wrong. The CDR3 is 14 residues long. Germline CDR1 and CDR2: MNHEY and SMNVEV (reference sequence). CDR3 in amino acids: CASSLGQVTYEQYF. In DNA form, the CDR3 reads TGTGCCAGCAGTTTGGGACAAGTAACCTACGAGCAGTACTTC.

The rearrangement joins TRBV28 to TRBJ1-1; D gene uncertain. The germline gives CDR1 MDHEN, CDR2 SYDVKM. V lost 5 bases and J lost 5, with 15 bases in between. The length of the CDR3 is 14 residues. In nucleotides, the CDR3 is TGTGCCAGCAGTCCTAACGCCAAAAGGACTGAAGCTTTCTTT. It encodes CASSPNAKRTEAFF. The full variable domain, its missing parts supplied by reference TRBV28 and TRBJ1-1, is DVKVTQSSRYLVKRTGEKVFLECVQDMDHENMFWYRQDPGLGLRLIYFSYDVKMKEKGDIPEGYSVSREKKERFSLILESASTNQTSMYLCASSPNAKRTEAFFGQGTRLTVV.

The chain recombines TRBV10-3 with TRBJ2-3; no definite D call. Looked up from germline, CDR1 is ENHRY and CDR2 is SYGVKD. Trimming cost V 7 bases and J 0 bases, with 8 bases left between them. The CDR3 contains 13 residues. CDR3 nucleotides: TGTGCCATCACATCAACTAGCACAGATACGCAGTATTTT. It yields the protein CAITSTSTDTQYF.

V and J are TRBV4-2 and TRBJ2-5, with D perhaps matching TRBD1 or TRBD2 (6 bases each). CDR3 length: 13 residues. Germline V gene data show CDR1 as LGHNA and CDR2 as YNFKEQ. The ends were cut back, 5 bases at V and 4 bases at J, with 11 bases in the middle. CDR3 bases: TGTGCCAGCAGCTTACAGGGAGGAGAGACCCAGTACTTC. Its protein product is CASSLQGGETQYF.

The chain employs TRBV19 and TRBJ1-5; 7 nucleotides line up with TRBD1. V trimming: 5 bases; J trimming: 5 bases; junction bases outside the gene matches: 9. CDR3 length equals 15 residues. Germline loops: CDR1 LNHDA, CDR2 SQIVND (reference sequence). The chain's CDR3 is CASSFQGGRDQPQHF. Written as DNA, the CDR3 is TGTGCCAGTAGTTTCCAGGGGGGGCGAGATCAGCCCCAGCATTTT. The full variable domain, its missing parts supplied by reference TRBV19 and TRBJ1-5, is DGGITQSPKYLFRKEGQNVTLSCEQNLNHDAMYWYRQDPGQGLRLIYYSQIVNDFQKGDIAEGYSVSREKKESFPLTVTSAQKNPTAFYLCASSFQGGRDQPQHFGDGTRLSIL.

The J gene is TRBJ2-7, the V gene TRBV4-2, with 12 nucleotides matching TRBD2. CDR1 LGHNA and CDR2 YNFKEQ come from the germline V gene. The CDR3 runs 16 residues. With V trimmed by 0 bases and J by 5 bases, 5 bases remained unmatched. CDR3 DNA sequence: TGTGCCAGCAGCCAAGAGGGACTAGCGGGCTATGACGAGCAGTACTTC. This sequence encodes CASSQEGLAGYDEQYF.

To note about this clone: The same CDR3 can be traced to other DNA sequences in this sample. The rearrangement links TRBV28 to TRBJ2-1; perhaps D is TRBD1 or TRBD2 (5 bases each). The CDR3 contains 18 residues. Trimming pared 8 bases from V and 4 bases from J, leaving 27 bases between. CDR1 is MDHEN, CDR2 SYDVKM, per germline. Written as DNA, the CDR3 is TGTGCCAGCCACGACTATACCTCGACAGTAACTAAGTACAATGAGCAGTTCTTC. It is translated as CASHDYTSTVTKYNEQFF.

The rearrangement links TRBV28 to TRBJ2-3; tentatively, D is TRBD2 (6 bases). The V gene's germline CDR1 is MDHEN and CDR2 SYDVKM. V was clipped by 5 bases and J by 2 bases, with 20 bases between them. This CDR3 is 17 amino acids long. CDR3 in amino acids: CASSRLGSSEATDTQYF. The CDR3 bases are TGTGCCAGCAGTAGATTAGGTTCTAGCGAGGCCACAGATACGCAGTATTTT. The complete variable domain, with remaining parts taken from reference TRBV28 and TRBJ2-3, reads DVKVTQSSRYLVKRTGEKVFLECVQDMDHENMFWYRQDPGLGLRLIYFSYDVKMKEKGDIPEGYSVSREKKERFSLILESASTNQTSMYLCASSRLGSSEATDTQYFGPGTRLTVL.

This rearrangement joins TRBV1 to TRBJ2-7; the table's D call, TRBD2, has no DNA check behind it. TRBV1 is termed a pseudogene. This CDR3 is built from 14 residues. The CDR3 DNA follows: TGCACCAGCAGCCAAGGGAGGGTTATGTACGAGCAGTACTTC. It translates to CTSSQGRVMYEQYF.

The chain joins TRBV6-5 to TRBJ2-1; TRBD1 matches 11 bases. The V gene end was trimmed by 0 bases and the J gene end by 10 bases; junction bases not matched to a gene: 5. The CDR3 spans 15 residues. In germline, CDR1 is MNHEY, CDR2 SVGAGI. The CDR3 region has the DNA TGTGCCAGCAGTTACTCGGACAGGGGGCTTTGGGAGCAGTTCTTC. It encodes CASSYSDRGLWEQFF.

V gene TRBV4-1 combines with J gene TRBJ1-2, with TRBD1 as a possible D gene (6 bases). The length of the CDR3 is 12 residues. Deletions cut 8 bases from V and 6 bases from J, with 13 bases between. Per germline, CDR1 MGHRA and CDR2 YSYEKL. The CDR3 region is CASGRGGNGYTF. The CDR3 DNA follows: TGCGCCAGCGGGAGGGGGGGAAATGGCTACACCTTC.

This sequence joins TRBV7-3 and TRBJ2-3, with D maybe TRBD2 (6 bases). Germline-derived CDR1 and CDR2 are SGHTA and FQGTGA. The V end was cut by 5 bases, the J end by 5 bases, with 11 bases between. This CDR3 comprises 13 residues. Here the CDR3 reads CASSLRRGDTQYF. The CDR3 nucleotides read TGTGCCAGCAGCCTCCGGAGGGGAGATACGCAGTATTTT.

CDR3 amino acids: CASGSGRMNTEAFF. CDR3 DNA: TGTGCCAGCGGCTCGGGACGAATGAACACTGAAGCTTTCTTT. This sequence joins TRBV27 and TRBJ1-1; tentative D call: TRBD1 (5 bases). Germline-derived CDR1 and CDR2 are MNHEY and SMNVEV (reference sequence). The CDR3 loop spans 14 amino acids. Trimming cost V 8 bases and J 0 bases, with 13 bases left between them.

The chain uses TRBV2 and TRBJ1-6, with 8 bases that match TRBD1. CDR3 length equals 14 residues. The germline V gene has CDR1 SNHLY and CDR2 FYNNEI. The ends lost 5 bases at V and 7 bases at J; junction bases unmatched: 4. The CDR3 DNA is TGTGCCAGCAGTAAACAGGGGGGCAATTCACCCCTCCACTTT. As protein: CASSKQGGNSPLHF.

The gene calls are TRBV7-6 and TRBJ2-5; D is unresolved. Germline V CDR1 and CDR2: SGHVS, FNYEAQ. The ends were cut back, 6 bases at V and 4 bases at J, with 9 bases in the middle. This CDR3 comprises 12 residues. This CDR3 is CASSHWAETQYF. The CDR3 DNA follows: TGTGCCAGCAGTCATTGGGCAGAGACCCAGTACTTC.

The gene calls are TRBV15 and TRBJ2-1; 7 nucleotides align to TRBD1. The CDR3 covers 15 residues. J gave up 4 bases and V 0 bases, and 3 bases lay outside the gene matches. Germline values: CDR1 LNHNV, CDR2 YYDKDF (reference sequence). This CDR3 is CATSRDRDSYNEQFF. CDR3 coding DNA: TGTGCCACCAGCAGAGATCGGGACAGTTACAATGAGCAGTTCTTC. Using reference TRBV15 and TRBJ2-1 for the parts outside the CDR3, the full variable domain is DAMVIQNPRYQVTQFGKPVTLSCSQTLNHNVMYWYQQKSSQAPKLLFHYYDKDFNNEADTPDNFQSRRPNTSFCFLDIRSPGLGDTAMYLCATSRDRDSYNEQFFGPGTRLTVL.

V and J are TRBV7-2 and TRBJ2-7, with a tentative D call TRBD1 (5 bases). The CDR3 consists of 13 residues. The germline gives CDR1 SGHTA, CDR2 FQGNSA. V gave up 5 bases and J gave up 0 bases, with 8 bases separating them. The CDR3 is CASSKQGSYEQYF. CDR3 DNA sequence: TGTGCCAGCAGCAAGCAGGGCTCCTACGAGCAGTACTTC.

The chain joins TRBV11-3 to TRBJ2-3; 13 bases map to TRBD2. The CDR3 runs 15 residues. Germline trimming cut 5 bases from V and 4 bases from J; bases unmatched to any gene: 3. The germline V gene has CDR1 SGHNT and CDR2 YENEEA. The CDR3 reads CASSQGLAGPDTQYF. The CDR3 DNA sequence: TGTGCCAGCAGCCAGGGACTAGCGGGACCAGATACGCAGTATTTT.

The genes are TRBV11-3 and TRBJ2-3, with unresolved D. The CDR3 runs 14 residues. V was trimmed by 1 base and J by 2 bases, leaving 7 bases between them. Germline assignment: CDR1 SGHNT and CDR2 YENEEA. The CDR3 region is CASSLVDSTDTQYF. The CDR3 region has the DNA TGTGCCAGCAGCTTAGTAGATTCCACAGATACGCAGTATTTT.

The chain carries TRBV5-1 and TRBJ2-7; 10 bases line up with TRBD1. Trimming took 4 bases from V and 0 from J; bases not matched to a gene: 13. The CDR3 contains 18 residues. Germline V lookup: CDR1 SGHRS, CDR2 YFSETQ. The CDR3 here is CASSPWWDRGLLSYEQYF. The CDR3 DNA is TGCGCCAGCAGCCCATGGTGGGACAGGGGCTTACTCTCCTACGAGCAGTACTTC.

This clone showed up just a few times. The rearrangement uses TRBV27 and TRBJ1-5; D unclear. CDR3 length equals 13 residues. V gave up 6 bases and J gave up 5 bases, with 11 bases separating them. The germline V gene encodes CDR1 MNHEY and CDR2 SMNVEV (reference sequence). Written as DNA, the CDR3 is TGTGCCAGCAGGGCAGGTCTCGATCAGCCCCAGCATTTT. Translation: CASRAGLDQPQHF.

V is TRBV28 and J is TRBJ1-6; D ambiguous. The length of the CDR3 is 15 residues. The ends were cut back, 3 bases at V and 0 bases at J, with 6 bases in the middle. Germline V lookup: CDR1 MDHEN, CDR2 SYDVKM. CDR3 amino acids: CASSLPVSYNSPLHF. DNA for the CDR3: TGTGCCAGCAGTTTGCCAGTCTCCTATAATTCACCCCTCCACTTT.

The V call is TRBV6-5, the J call TRBJ2-7, with a possible D match to TRBD1 (5 bases). V was cut by 1 base and J by 3 bases, with 10 bases left in between. CDR3 length: 14 amino acids. CDR1 is MNHEY, CDR2 SVGAGI, per germline. The DNA of the CDR3 is TGTGCCAGCAGTTACTTTTCAGGGAACTACGAGCAGTACTTC. As protein: CASSYFSGNYEQYF.

The chain employs TRBV28 and TRBJ2-4; D might be TRBD2 (5 bases). Germline V gene lookup returns CDR1 MDHEN and CDR2 SYDVKM. V lost 6 bases and J 0 bases, leaving 18 bases between the germline ends. CDR3 length equals 17 residues. CDR3 bases: TGTGCCAGCAGGATCCGGGTGGACTCCCTAGCCAAAAACATTCAGTACTTC. This codes for CASRIRVDSLAKNIQYF.

The chain employs TRBV18 and TRBJ1-6; D remains unclear. This CDR3 has 13 residues. Trimming pared 3 bases from V and 13 bases from J, leaving 13 bases between. CDR1 KGHSH and CDR2 LQKENI come from the germline V gene. The CDR3 reads CASSPEGSMPLHF. DNA of the CDR3: TGTGCCAGCTCACCGGAAGGGTCTATGCCCCTCCACTTT.

The CDR3 loop reads CASSTGQGPGGTEAFF. DNA for the CDR3: TGCGCCAGCAGCACAGGACAGGGCCCAGGGGGTACTGAAGCTTTCTTT. V and J are TRBV4-1 and TRBJ1-1, with 8 bases lining up with TRBD1. The CDR3 is 16 amino acids. Trimming took 5 bases from V and 5 from J; bases not matched to a gene: 13. The germline V gene encodes CDR1 MGHRA and CDR2 YSYEKL.